This paragraph covers one T cell receptor beta chain sequence. The V gene's germline CDR1 is SGHRS and CDR2 YFSETQ. V was pared by 5 bases and J by 0 bases, with 19 bases of the junction left unmatched. The CDR3 consists of 20 residues. This sample is part of a study of control samples from healthy donors and cancer patients. The assay was immunoSEQ multiplex PCR, and TCRdb's table has in-frame clones only and misses some. Among some 45,000 clones listed, around 78% were seen once. This TCR was recovered from a man aged 55-75 years in good health. This sequence joins TRBV5-1 and TRBJ1-4; 7 bases map to TRBD1. Sequenced sample: blood. The CDR3 spells CASSFTGVYFEGATNEKLFF. The CDR3 region has the DNA TGCGCCAGCAGTTTCACAGGGGTTTACTTCGAGGGTGCAACTAATGAAAAACTGTTTTTT.